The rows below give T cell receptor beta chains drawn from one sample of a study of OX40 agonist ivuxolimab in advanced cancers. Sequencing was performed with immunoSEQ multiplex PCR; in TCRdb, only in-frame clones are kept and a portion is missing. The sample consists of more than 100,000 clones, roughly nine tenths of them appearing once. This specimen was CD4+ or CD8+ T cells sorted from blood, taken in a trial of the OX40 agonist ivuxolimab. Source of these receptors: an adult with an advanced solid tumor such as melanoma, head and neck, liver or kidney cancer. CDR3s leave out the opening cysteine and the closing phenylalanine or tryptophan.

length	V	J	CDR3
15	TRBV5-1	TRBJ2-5	ASSTGTSDLYQETQY
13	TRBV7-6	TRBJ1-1	ASSPVNLENTEAF
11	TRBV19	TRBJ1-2	ASSIGGFGGYT
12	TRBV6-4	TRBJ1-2	ASSEGGDGYGYT
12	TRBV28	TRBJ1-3	ASRTGQVGNTIY
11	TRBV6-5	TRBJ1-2	ASATGDGYGYT
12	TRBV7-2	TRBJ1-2	ASSWGGLDYGYT
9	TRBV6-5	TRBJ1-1	ASLFGGVAF
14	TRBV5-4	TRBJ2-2	ASSLAGTSDTGELF
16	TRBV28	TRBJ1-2	ASSLGGTGGLFNYGYT
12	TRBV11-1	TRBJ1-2	ASSLDQGARGYT
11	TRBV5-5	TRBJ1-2	ASSQDGSYGYT
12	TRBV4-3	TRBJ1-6	ASSQDFGGSPLH
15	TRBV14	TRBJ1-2	ASSNSPGIRYLGGYT
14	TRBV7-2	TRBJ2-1	ASSPNSGGAYNEQF
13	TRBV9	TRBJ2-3	ASSVGGQGVDTQY
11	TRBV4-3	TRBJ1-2	ASSPRTGSGYT
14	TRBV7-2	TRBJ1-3	ASSSEIQVAGNTIY
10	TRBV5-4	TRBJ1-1	ASSGRGTEAF
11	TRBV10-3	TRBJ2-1	AISVGQGNEQF
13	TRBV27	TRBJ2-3	ASSFTVRGTDTQY
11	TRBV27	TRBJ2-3	ASSFVGTDTQY
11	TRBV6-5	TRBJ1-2	ASSTGTWYGYT
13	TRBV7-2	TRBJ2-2	ASSLGQGGVGELF
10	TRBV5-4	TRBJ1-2	ASSLEAYGYT
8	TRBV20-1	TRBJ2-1	SVWGGLQF
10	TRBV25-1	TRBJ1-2	ASTGQGYGYT
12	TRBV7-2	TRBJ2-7	ASSLPSFLGEQY
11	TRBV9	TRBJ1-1	ASSVTGVTEAF
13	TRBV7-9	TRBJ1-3	ASSSLSTGENTIY
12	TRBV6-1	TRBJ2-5	ASSENRGRETQY
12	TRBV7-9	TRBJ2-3	ASSMAGATDTQY
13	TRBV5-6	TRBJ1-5	ASSLGGPSNQPQH
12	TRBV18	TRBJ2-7	ASSRGVGTYEQY
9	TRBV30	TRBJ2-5	AWSVGETQY
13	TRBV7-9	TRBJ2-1	ASSSGQGIYNEQF
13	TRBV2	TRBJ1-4	ASSRDSGLNEKLF
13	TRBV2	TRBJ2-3	ASSTRQGSTDTQY
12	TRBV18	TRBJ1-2	ASSREGANYGYT
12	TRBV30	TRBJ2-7	AWSSGGPSYEQY
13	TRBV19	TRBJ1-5	ASSSSGGGNQPQH
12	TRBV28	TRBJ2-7	ASSFARTVYEQY
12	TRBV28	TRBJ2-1	ASSRQLTYNEQF
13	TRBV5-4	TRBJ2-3	ASSLASGGTDTQY
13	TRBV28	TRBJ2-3	ASGGGYDETDTQY
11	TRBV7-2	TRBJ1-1	ASSAQGGAEAF
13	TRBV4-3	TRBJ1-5	ASSQDPAVNQPQH
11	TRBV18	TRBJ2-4	ASSRGTENIQY
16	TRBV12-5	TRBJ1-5	ASGLSLLGKQRHQPQH
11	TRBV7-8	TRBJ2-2	ASRLQGSGELF
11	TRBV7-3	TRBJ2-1	ASSLELYNEQF
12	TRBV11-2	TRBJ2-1	ASSFQGAYNEQF
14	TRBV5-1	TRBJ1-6	ASSRDMASYNSPLH
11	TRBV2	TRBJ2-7	ASSESWAEGQY
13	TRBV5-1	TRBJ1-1	ASSIQGPANTEAF